The clone carrying this T cell receptor beta chain has just one count. Its specificity is not known. The donors, all healthy, were Caucasians living in Russia, aged about 6 to 90. This entry is derived from a study of blood T cells in healthy people across ages. Together with a sample-barcoded 5' primer, a J-beta primer mix was included in a second PCR lasting roughly 7 to 11 cycles. All samples gave at least 2.5 million CDR3-containing paired-end reads. TCRdb fed the 5' RACE reads into MiXCR, producing one record per CDR3 protein. The sample shows about 400,000 distinct CDR3 sequences, over 45% of them seen only once. The CDR3 runs to 14 residues. The V gene end was trimmed by 5 bases and the J gene end by 7 bases; junction bases not matched to a gene: 11. The V gene's germline CDR1 is ENHRY and CDR2 SYGVKD. Findings and caveats of the study: There was a strong correlation between TCR beta diversity and naive T cell percentage. As age increased, TCR beta diversity per million T cells fell in a roughly linear fashion.

The TCR comes from a man aged 60 to 69 in good health. J is TRBJ2-7 and V is TRBV10-3; 7 nucleotides agree with TRBD1. Sequenced: blood. This CDR3 is CAISYTQGFGEQYF. The CDR3 DNA reads as TGTGCCATCAGTTATACACAGGGGTTTGGGGAGCAGTACTTC.